This TCR beta chain is from a study of monozygotic twins with inflammatory bowel disease (dated by TCRdb to between 2018 and 2020). About the full investigation: The complete study included some 28 monozygotic twin pairs: 19 IBD-discordant Danish pairs and nine German pairs, of which four were IBD-concordant and five were IBD-discordant. Each individual had, on average, about 151 000 unique TCRalpha sequences and 181 000 unique TCRbeta sequences available for analysis. The search for disease-associated traits relied mainly on comparing IBD patients with their genetically identical healthy co-twins within discordant pairs. The paper as a whole reports these results and caveats: The results gave no support for a single strong signal or clonotype linked to IBD. Fewer clonotypes were shared with other individuals by IBD patients than by healthy twins, most markedly in patients showing signs of disease activity. Background noise and inter-individual variability may have been introduced into the repertoires by the differing immunosuppressive treatments among patients. Measured by the inverse Simpson index, TCRbeta repertoire diversity was lower in IBD patients than in their healthy co-twins. Repertoire similarity did not differ between concordant and discordant twins, possibly due to limited statistical power. Different T cell subtypes could not be distinguished in the analysis.

Details on this clonotype: Its antigen is currently not known.

Measured from the cysteine to the phenylalanine, the CDR3 is 11 residues long. The DNA is not on file. Sequences MNHEY (CDR1) and SVGAGI (CDR2) are obtained from the germline V gene. A roughly 2.6 ml peripheral blood sample was drawn into PAXgene tubes per donor and stored at -80°C. Without T cell sorting, total RNA was isolated from whole blood using the PAXgene blood miRNA kit on an automated QIAcube. Peripheral blood from monozygotic twin pairs who were concordant or discordant for inflammatory bowel disease underwent deep TCRalpha and TCRbeta repertoire profiling using unique molecular barcoding. Smoking habits were recorded for all twin pairs, and each individual was classified as a current, former or never smoker. Receptors were amplified or captured by 5' RACE. The input for every TCR library was around 3.5 ug of total RNA. cDNA was synthesized with SMARTScribe reverse transcriptase in eight separate reactions per sample. Unique molecular identifiers containing a 6-nucleotide sample barcode were introduced through template switching during cDNA synthesis. TCRalpha and TCRbeta cDNA was amplified by two nested PCRs of about 15 and 9 cycles, with bead purification after each PCR. Before amplification, cDNA was treated with uracil DNA-glycosylase and purified using the QIAquick PCR purification kit. The second PCR added Illumina TruSeq-compatible adapters along with sample-specific barcodes. Library quality and concentration were assessed using TapeStation and Qubit, and about 5 ng of each library was pooled. Sequencing of the pooled libraries was done on an Illumina HiSeq2500 single-index Rapid Run using custom sequencing primers and 2 x 100 bp reads. The published analysis was carried out like this. MiGEC version 1.2.6 was used for UMI-based consensus assembly, which corrected PCR and sequencing errors. MiXCR version 2.1.1 handled V(D)J alignment, clonotype assembly and CDR3 extraction. Gene usage, clonotype sharing and MAIT/NKT TCR abundance were normalised by analysing the top 1000, 10 000 and 20 000 clonotypes per sample. Diversity was computed as the inverse Simpson index with the vegan R package after downsampling to 27 000 UMIs. Paired Mann-Whitney U tests were applied to discordant twin pairs, with Benjamini-Hochberg correction for multiple testing. One entry per CDR3 protein sequence results from the TCRdb reprocessing of the reads, with DNA left out. These V and J calls derive from TCRdb rather than the authors' analysis. The sample table gives nearly 450,000 distinct CDR3 sequences. The biggest ten clones account for roughly 2.3% of the sample.

The source of this sequence is a human donor with ulcerative colitis or Crohn's disease, or a healthy co-twin of an affected twin (not recorded which). The source material was blood. Recombination linked TRBV6-5 to TRBJ2-2. This receptor has the CDR3 CASSSGGELFF.